This is a list of T cell receptor beta chains from one sample in a study of technical replicates of blood from several donors. Sequencing was performed with immunoSEQ multiplex PCR; in TCRdb, only in-frame clones are kept and a portion is missing. This sample carries more than 45,000 clones, around 96% of them seen once, and the ten largest clones take under 3%. The sample was PBMCs. The source of these receptors is a human donor in good health. Some clones in this sample may be carry-over from other donors' samples. CDR3s include the opening cysteine and the closing phenylalanine or tryptophan.

V gene	CDR3 protein
TRBV5-6	CASSSAYEQYF
TRBV15	CATSRDYRTTGNQPQHF
TRBV15	CATSRGLTGNQEKLFF
TRBV19	CASSPGGWRNSPLHF
TRBV5-4	CASSLRQGAGEQYF
TRBV10-3	CAISPLGAGETQYF
TRBV6-5	CASRPQGSSYEQYF
TRBV5-1	CASSRTGMSDTGELFF
TRBV5-1	CASSLASTGVTKQFF
TRBV10-3	CAISESRPGNMNTEAFF
TRBV4-3	CASSQDIGAGETQYF
TRBV5-5	CASSLLEQGTQYF
TRBV30	CAWSATENQPQHF
TRBV9	CASSVEGGSYNEQFF
TRBV29-1	CSVNPRAGGKLFF
TRBV7-3	CASSLMGQGAGELFF
TRBV6-5	CASSYRTSGAVTQYF
TRBV5-4	CASSNQGGGELFF
TRBV18	CASSPRLAGAGDTQYF
TRBV4-1	CASSHETGKAAGNTIYF
TRBV30	CAWNRDSNTGELFF
TRBV7-9	CASSPTGAQSEFF
TRBV7-9	CASSSAYEQYF
TRBV18	CASSPRLGASSYEQYF
TRBV5-4	CASSLGQNNYGYTF
TRBV7-9	CASSRTGTGGANVLTF
TRBV5-1	CASSLDSSDETQYF
TRBV5-5	CASLGQFANTGELFF
TRBV6-5	CASSPAFGNEKLFF
TRBV9	CASSTGGRQGQETQYF
TRBV5-1	CASRRGTGAYEQYF
TRBV7-8	CASTNREVDSNTEAFF
TRBV5-1	CASSLGDRVGSGANVLTF
TRBV5-6	CASSGAGSQETQYF
TRBV6-4	CASSYRPSTVNTGELFF
TRBV27	CASTPRTSGTSTDTQYF
TRBV6-5	CAIVGTGDTDTQYF
TRBV7-9	CASSPRRRAGNTIYF
TRBV2	CASSEQGYNQPQHF
TRBV27	CASRKTGGSTEAFF
TRBV5-6	CASSSPTAKGNEQFF
TRBV6-6	CASTPGEGGKLFF
TRBV15	CATSREGVFAGGYEQYF
TRBV25-1	CASSELGTSGKETQYF
TRBV4-3	CASSQARGTGELFF
TRBV11-2	CASSFKGLAGLSSYNEQFF
TRBV6-5	CASSLYRGADYGYTF
TRBV2	CAGKRGGLYEQYF
TRBV11-1	CASSPRTGQRETQYF
TRBV2	CASSSGPHIDTGELFF
TRBV5-1	CASSFQTDKNTEAFF
TRBV7-2	CASSPTTGLAKNIQYF